This TCR beta chain was captured by sequencing in a study of cytomegalovirus exposure and HLA in healthy donors. Assay: immunoSEQ multiplex PCR; the TCRdb copy retains only in-frame clones and omits some. This sample carries about 340,000 clones, 75% to 90% of them seen once, and the ten largest clones take about 0.8%. Broader study findings: Generally TCR sequences proved uncommon, though certain public TCRs appeared in numerous donors. One later analysis, an examination of the 100 to 150 validation repertoires, found that first-cohort TCR clusters tended to co-occur in them.

Germline lookup yields CDR1 LGHNT and CDR2 FRNRAP. The V and J ends lost 0 bases and 5 bases respectively, with 23 bases between them. The CDR3 runs to 18 residues. As for this clone: Its antigen is unknown.

This sequence was found in a woman aged 18-29 years in good health and CMV-seronegative. The rearrangement uses TRBV12-5 and TRBJ2-7; D perhaps matches TRBD2 (6 bases). What was sequenced was PBMCs. The CDR3 here is CASGLVLLAGGRKNEQYF. The CDR3 region has the DNA TGTGCTAGTGGTTTGGTACTATTAGCCGGGGGAAGAAAGAACGAGCAGTACTTC.